The 16 T cell receptor beta chains below all came from one sample that was sequenced in a study of cytomegalovirus exposure and HLA in healthy donors. 60 Vbeta and 13 Jbeta primers were used in PCR. The assay was immunoSEQ multiplex PCR, and TCRdb's table has in-frame clones only and misses some. The data show 100,000 to 130,000 clones, approximately 79% seen once. What was sequenced was PBMCs. The receptors were sampled from a woman aged 35 to 49 in good health and CMV-seropositive.

This clone was recorded a few times. The chain has TRBV10-1 and TRBJ2-3, with 10 bases lining up with TRBD2. V gave up 5 bases and J gave up 2 bases; unmatched junction bases: 1. The CDR3 runs 14 residues. CDR1 WNHNN and CDR2 SYGVQD come from the germline V gene (reference sequence). Written as DNA, the CDR3 is TGCGCCAGCAGTCTAGCGGGGGTCACAGATACGCAGTATTTT. It yields the protein CASSLAGVTDTQYF.

The V gene is TRBV5-1, the J gene TRBJ2-7; 9 bases align to TRBD1. The V segment lost 4 bases and the J segment 0 bases; nucleotides outside the gene matches: 8. The CDR3 consists of 16 residues. Looked up from germline, CDR1 is SGHRS and CDR2 is YFSETQ. CDR3 sequence reads: CASSTLGQGYSYEQYF. CDR3 DNA: TGCGCCAGCAGCACCCTAGGACAGGGGTACTCCTACGAGCAGTACTTC.

The chain joins TRBV5-1 to TRBJ1-6; the match to TRBD1 covers 9 bases. Germline V gene lookup returns CDR1 SGHRS and CDR2 YFSETQ. CDR3 size: 14 residues. The V and J ends lost 7 bases and 10 bases, in that order; junction bases with no gene match: 9. DNA of the CDR3: TGCGCCAGCTCACAGGGACAGGGACCCTCACCCCTCCACTTT. Amino acids: CASSQGQGPSPLHF.

Comment on this clone: This same CDR3 is encoded by further DNA sequences in the sample. The CDR3 sequence is CASSGQGSNQPQHF. Written as DNA, the CDR3 is TGTGCCAGCAGCGGACAGGGGTCGAATCAGCCCCAGCATTTT. V usage is TRBV2 and J usage is TRBJ1-5, with 9 nucleotides matching TRBD1. Per germline, CDR1 SNHLY and CDR2 FYNNEI. This CDR3 contains 14 residues. V was pared by 6 bases and J by 4 bases, with 4 bases of the junction left unmatched.

This clone was counted between two and nine times. The rearrangement uses TRBV5-3 and TRBJ1-1; 7 nucleotides match TRBD1. TRBV5-3 qualifies as an ORF whose function is uncertain. V lost 4 bases to trimming and J lost 12 bases; unmatched junction nucleotides: 21. The CDR3 extends over 16 amino acids. The CDR3 DNA sequence: TGTGCCAGAAGCCCGGCGCCTGGACAGGAGGGCTCAGGAACTTTCTTT. Protein product: CARSPAPGQEGSGTFF.

The V call is TRBV30, the J call TRBJ2-7; the match to TRBD2 covers 7 bases. The CDR3 extends over 13 amino acids. Germline V gives CDR1 GTSNPN, CDR2 SVGIG (reference sequence). Written as DNA, the CDR3 is TGTGGCGGAGGGAGGGGCCCTAACTACGAGCAGTACTTC. Its protein is CGGGRGPNYEQYF.

This clone has just one count. The chain joins TRBV9 to TRBJ1-1, with 8 bases fitting TRBD1. CDR3 size: 15 residues. The germline V gene has CDR1 SGDLS and CDR2 YYNGEE. Unmatched junction bases numbered 9, after V lost 3 bases and J lost 5 bases. In DNA form, the CDR3 reads TGTGCCAGCAGCGCAACTCAGGGGGCCGTAACTGAAGCTTTCTTT. Translated, it gives CASSATQGAVTEAFF.

The chain has TRBV6-5 and TRBJ2-5; perhaps TRBD1 as D (6 bases). Germline V gives CDR1 MNHEY, CDR2 SVGAGI. Trimming removed 1 base at V and 5 bases at J, with 11 bases between. The CDR3 loop spans 14 amino acids. The chain's CDR3 is CASSYLDSPETQYF. DNA for the CDR3: TGTGCCAGCAGTTACTTGGACAGTCCTGAGACCCAGTACTTC.

The chain carries TRBV9 and TRBJ2-1; TRBD2 is a possible D gene (5 bases). The CDR3 is 11 residues long. Trimming left V 6 bases short and J 8 bases short, with 9 bases between. The germline gives CDR1 SGDLS, CDR2 YYNGEE. The CDR3 DNA reads TGTGCCAGCACCTCGGGGTATGAGCAGTTCTTC. Protein sequence: CASTSGYEQFF.

The rearrangement joins TRBV30 to TRBJ1-1, with D maybe TRBD1 (6 bases). In germline, CDR1 is GTSNPN, CDR2 SVGIG (reference sequence). The CDR3 length is 15 residues. V dropped 4 bases and J dropped 4 bases, with 19 bases sitting between them. The CDR3 nucleotides read TGTGCCTGGAACAGGAGGGAGGGGGGTTCCACTGAAGCTTTCTTT. Amino acid sequence: CAWNRREGGSTEAFF.

The chain couples TRBV2 to TRBJ1-2; 8 nucleotides agree with TRBD1. CDR3 length: 15 residues. The germline CDR1 and CDR2 sequences are SNHLY and FYNNEI. With V trimmed by 5 bases and J by 6 bases, 11 bases remained unmatched. CDR3 protein: CASSPRTGNSNGYTF. DNA of the CDR3: TGTGCCAGCAGTCCCCGGACAGGGAATTCGAATGGCTACACCTTC.

There are a few counts of this clone. The chain joins TRBV5-8 to TRBJ2-3; 9 nucleotides agree with TRBD2. Trimming cost V 2 bases and J 5 bases; bases outside gene matches: 9. Germline-derived CDR1 and CDR2 are SGHTS and YDEGEE. The CDR3 runs to 16 residues. The DNA of the CDR3 is TGTGCCAGCAGCTTTTTCCGCGGGGGGGCCGTAGATACGCAGTATTTT. Translating it yields CASSFFRGGAVDTQYF. Filled out from reference TRBV5-8 and TRBJ2-3, the complete variable domain reads EAGVTQSPTHLIKTRGQQATLRCSPISGHTSVYWYQQALGLGLQFLLWYDEGEERNRGNFPPRFSGRQFPNYSSELNVNALELEDSALYLCASSFFRGGAVDTQYFGPGTRLTVL.

V usage is TRBV5-1 and J usage is TRBJ1-1; no definite D call. V lost 4 bases to trimming and J lost 1 base, with 11 bases between them. CDR3 length: 14 amino acids. CDR1 is SGHRS and CDR2 is YFSETQ in the germline V gene. The CDR3 DNA is TGCGCCAGCAGCCTATTAGGCGGGAACACTGAAGCTTTCTTT. Translation: CASSLLGGNTEAFF.

The CDR3 spells CASSLAAADRQYF. The CDR3 DNA sequence: TGTGCCAGCAGCTTAGCCGCGGCGGACAGGCAGTATTTT. The J gene is TRBJ2-3, the V gene TRBV11-1, with D possibly TRBD1 on 6 matching bases. Germline loops: CDR1 SGHAT, CDR2 FQDESV (reference sequence). CDR3 length: 13 amino acids. V lost 0 bases and J lost 11, with 12 bases in between.

V usage is TRBV5-3 and J usage is TRBJ2-7; D is possibly TRBD2 (6 bases). TRBV5-3 is an ORF; its function is uncertain. This CDR3 contains 16 residues. V was shortened by 7 bases and J by 2 bases, with 22 bases between the two germline ends. CDR3 nucleotides: TGTGCCAGACCGCGGTGCGGCCTAGCGAATACCTACGAGCAGTACTTC. It is translated as CARPRCGLANTYEQYF.

Concerning this clone: Other DNA sequences within the sample encode an identical CDR3. This chain uses TRBV2 with TRBJ2-5; D gene unclear. V lost 4 bases and J lost 4, with 4 bases in between. CDR1 and CDR2 from the germline V gene are SNHLY and FYNNEI. The CDR3 consists of 11 residues. DNA for the CDR3: TGTGCCAGCAGTGTATTAGAGACCCAGTACTTC. Translation: CASSVLETQYF.